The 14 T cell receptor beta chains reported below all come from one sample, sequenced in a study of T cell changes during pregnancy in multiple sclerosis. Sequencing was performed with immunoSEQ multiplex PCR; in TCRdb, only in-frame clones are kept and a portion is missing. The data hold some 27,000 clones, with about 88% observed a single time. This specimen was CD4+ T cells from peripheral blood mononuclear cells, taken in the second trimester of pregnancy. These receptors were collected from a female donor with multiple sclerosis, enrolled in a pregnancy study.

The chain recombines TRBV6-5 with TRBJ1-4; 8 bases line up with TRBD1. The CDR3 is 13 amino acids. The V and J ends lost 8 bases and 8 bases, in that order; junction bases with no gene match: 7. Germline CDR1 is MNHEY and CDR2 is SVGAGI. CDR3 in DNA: TGTGCCAGCGGACTACAGGGGGGCGAAAAACTGTTTTTT. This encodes CASGLQGGEKLFF.

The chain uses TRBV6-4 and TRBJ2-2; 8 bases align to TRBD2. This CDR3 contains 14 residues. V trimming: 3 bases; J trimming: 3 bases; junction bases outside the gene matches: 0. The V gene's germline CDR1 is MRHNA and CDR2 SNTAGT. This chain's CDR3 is CASSETSDTGELFF. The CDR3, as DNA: TGTGCCAGCAGTGAGACTAGCGACACCGGGGAGCTGTTTTTT.

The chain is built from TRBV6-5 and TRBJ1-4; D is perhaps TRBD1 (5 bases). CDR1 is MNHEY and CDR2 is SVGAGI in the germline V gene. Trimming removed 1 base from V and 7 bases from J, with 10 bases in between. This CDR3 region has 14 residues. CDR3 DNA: TGTGCCAGCAGTTACTTTGGCGGGGGTGAAAAACTGTTTTTT. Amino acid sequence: CASSYFGGGEKLFF.

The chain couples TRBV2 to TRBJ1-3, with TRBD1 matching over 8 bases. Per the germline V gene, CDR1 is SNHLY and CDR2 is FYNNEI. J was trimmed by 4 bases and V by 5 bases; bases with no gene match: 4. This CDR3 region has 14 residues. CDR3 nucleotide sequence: TGTGCCAGCAGTTTGACAGGGGAGGGAAACACCATATATTTT. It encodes CASSLTGEGNTIYF.

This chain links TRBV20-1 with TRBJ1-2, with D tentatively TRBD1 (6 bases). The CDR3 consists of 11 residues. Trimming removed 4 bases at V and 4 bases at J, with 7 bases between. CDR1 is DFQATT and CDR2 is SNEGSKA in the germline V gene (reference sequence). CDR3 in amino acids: CSAMTGYGYTF. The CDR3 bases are TGCAGTGCTATGACAGGCTATGGCTACACCTTC.

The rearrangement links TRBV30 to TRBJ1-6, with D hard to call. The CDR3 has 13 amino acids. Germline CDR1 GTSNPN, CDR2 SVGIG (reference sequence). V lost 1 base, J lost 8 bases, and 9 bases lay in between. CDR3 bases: TGTGCCTGGAGTGGACTGAACCATTCACCCCTCCACTTT. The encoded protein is CAWSGLNHSPLHF.

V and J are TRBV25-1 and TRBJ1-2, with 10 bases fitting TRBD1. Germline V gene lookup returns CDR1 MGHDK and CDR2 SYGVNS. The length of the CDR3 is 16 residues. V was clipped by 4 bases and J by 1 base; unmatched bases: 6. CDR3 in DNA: TGTGCCAGCAGTGGGCCGGGACAGGGGATTAACTATGGCTACACCTTC. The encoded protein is CASSGPGQGINYGYTF.

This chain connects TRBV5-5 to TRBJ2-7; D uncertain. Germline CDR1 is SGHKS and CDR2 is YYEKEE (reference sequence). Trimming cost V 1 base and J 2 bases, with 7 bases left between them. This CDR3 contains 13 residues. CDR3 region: CASSLSLTYEQYF. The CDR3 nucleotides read TGTGCCAGCAGCTTGAGCCTGACCTACGAGCAGTACTTC. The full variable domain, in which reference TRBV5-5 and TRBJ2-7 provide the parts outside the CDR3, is DAGVTQSPTHLIKTRGQQVTLRCSPISGHKSVSWYQQVLGQGPQFIFQYYEKEERGRGNFPDRFSARQFPNYSSELNVNALLLGDSALYLCASSLSLTYEQYFGPGTRLTVT.

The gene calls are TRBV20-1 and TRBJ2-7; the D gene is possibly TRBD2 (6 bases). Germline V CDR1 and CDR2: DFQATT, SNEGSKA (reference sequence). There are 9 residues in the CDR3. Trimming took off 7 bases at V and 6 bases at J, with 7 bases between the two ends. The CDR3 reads CSVGGEQYF. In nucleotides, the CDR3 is TGCAGTGTCGGGGGCGAGCAGTACTTC.

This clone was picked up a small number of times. CDR3 loop: CASSQGVAGGPSGANVLTF. The DNA of the CDR3 is TGTGCCAGCAGCCAAGGGGTAGCGGGGGGGCCTTCCGGGGCCAACGTCCTGACTTTC. The genes are TRBV4-2 and TRBJ2-6; 11 bases are shared with TRBD2. The germline gives CDR1 LGHNA, CDR2 YNFKEQ. V lost 1 base, J lost 4 bases, and 9 bases stayed unmatched. This CDR3 region has 19 residues.

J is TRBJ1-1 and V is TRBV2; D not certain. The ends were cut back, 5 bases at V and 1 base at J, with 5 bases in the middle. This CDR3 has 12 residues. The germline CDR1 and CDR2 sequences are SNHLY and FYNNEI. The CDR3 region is CASSRQNTEAFF. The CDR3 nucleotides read TGTGCCAGCAGTAGACAGAACACTGAAGCTTTCTTT.

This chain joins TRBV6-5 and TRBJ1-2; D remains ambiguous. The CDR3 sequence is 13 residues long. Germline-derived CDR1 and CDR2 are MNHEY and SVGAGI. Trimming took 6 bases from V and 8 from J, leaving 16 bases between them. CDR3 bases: TGTGCCAGCAGCCCCCGAGCGTTGGCGGGCTACACCTTC. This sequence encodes CASSPRALAGYTF.

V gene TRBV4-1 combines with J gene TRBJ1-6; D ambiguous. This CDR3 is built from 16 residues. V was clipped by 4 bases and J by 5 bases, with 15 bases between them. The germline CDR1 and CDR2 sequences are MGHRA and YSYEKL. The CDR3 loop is CASSPPLGQHNSPLHF. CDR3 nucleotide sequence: TGCGCCAGCAGCCCACCCCTTGGGCAGCATAATTCACCCCTCCACTTT.

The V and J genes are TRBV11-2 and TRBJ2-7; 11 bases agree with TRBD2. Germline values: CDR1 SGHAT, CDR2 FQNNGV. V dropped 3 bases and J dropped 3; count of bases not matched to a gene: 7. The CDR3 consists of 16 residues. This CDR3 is CASSFLAGGTFYEQYF. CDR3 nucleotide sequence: TGTGCCAGCAGCTTCCTAGCGGGGGGAACTTTCTACGAGCAGTACTTC. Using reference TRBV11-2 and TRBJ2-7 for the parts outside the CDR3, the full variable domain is EAGVAQSPRYKIIEKRQSVAFWCNPISGHATLYWYQQILGQGPKLLIQFQNNGVVDDSQLPKDRFSAERLKGVDSTLKIQPAKLEDSAVYLCASSFLAGGTFYEQYFGPGTRLTVT.